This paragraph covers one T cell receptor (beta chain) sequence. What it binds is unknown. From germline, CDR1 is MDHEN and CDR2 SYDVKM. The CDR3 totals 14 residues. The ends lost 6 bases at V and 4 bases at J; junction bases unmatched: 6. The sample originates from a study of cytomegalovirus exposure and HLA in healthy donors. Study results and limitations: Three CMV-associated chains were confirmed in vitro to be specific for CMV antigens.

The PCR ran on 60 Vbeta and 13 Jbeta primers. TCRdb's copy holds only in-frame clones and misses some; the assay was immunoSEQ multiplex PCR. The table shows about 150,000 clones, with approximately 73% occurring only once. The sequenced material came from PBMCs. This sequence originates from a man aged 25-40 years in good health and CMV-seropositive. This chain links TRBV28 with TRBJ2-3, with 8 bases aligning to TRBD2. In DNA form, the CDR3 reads TGTGCCAGCAGCCCACTAGCGGCGCCAGATACGCAGTATTTT. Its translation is CASSPLAAPDTQYF.